This entry lists 18 T cell receptor beta chains sequenced from one sample in a study of shared clonotypes between healthy human individuals. Sequenced by immunoSEQ multiplex PCR; TCRdb stores in-frame clones only, minus some. The sample carries about 480,000 clones, roughly 85% recorded once. The sample taken for sequencing was PBMCs. The receptors originated from a woman in her thirties or forties in good health. Some clones in this sample may be carry-over from other donors' samples.

The DNA of the CDR3 is TGTGCCAGCAGTCTCAAGGGGACAGGGGTCGAACCCAATAATGAAAAACTGTTTTTT. The encoded protein is CASSLKGTGVEPNNEKLFF. The gene calls are TRBV6-4 and TRBJ1-4; 10 bases map to TRBD1. The CDR3 runs to 19 residues. Losses at the gene ends were 5 bases for V and 4 bases for J; bases not matched to a gene: 16. Germline CDR1 is MRHNA and CDR2 is SNTAGT.

This sequence joins TRBV5-4 and TRBJ2-7; no firm D call. Looked up from germline, CDR1 is SGHNT and CDR2 is YYREEE (reference sequence). This CDR3 is built from 14 residues. Trimming shortened V by 0 bases and J by 1 base, and 8 bases separated the two germline ends. CDR3: CASSLGSNSYEQYF. In DNA, the CDR3 is TGTGCCAGCAGCTTGGGCAGCAATTCCTACGAGCAGTACTTC. Variable domain in full (rest from reference TRBV5-4 and TRBJ2-7): ETGVTQSPTHLIKTRGQQVTLRCSSQSGHNTVSWYQQALGQGPQFIFQYYREEENGRGNFPPRFSGLQFPNYSSELNVNALELDDSALYLCASSLGSNSYEQYFGPGTRLTVT.

This clone occurred once. Distinct nucleotide sequences in the sample also encode this CDR3. V and J are TRBV19 and TRBJ2-7, with 7 bases that match TRBD1. This CDR3 contains 13 residues. Trimming at V came to 5 bases and at J to 2 bases, leaving 3 bases not matched to a gene. Germline CDR1 and CDR2: LNHDA and SQIVND (reference sequence). The CDR3 here is CASSRQGPYEQYF. The CDR3 nucleotides read TGTGCCAGTAGTCGACAGGGACCCTACGAGCAGTACTTC.

As regards this clone: A much larger clone sits a single nucleotide away, making a read error possible. The chain is built from TRBV4-2 and TRBJ2-3, with 7 bases fitting TRBD2. Trimming at V came to 4 bases and at J to 0 bases, leaving 7 bases not matched to a gene. The CDR3 is made up of 16 amino acids. Germline CDR1 reads LGHNA; CDR2 reads YNFKEQ. CDR3 DNA sequence: TGTGCCAGCAGCCGGGGGACTACCACTAGCACAGATACGCAGTATTTT. Translating gives CASSRGTTTSTDTQYF.

On this clone itself: Other DNA sequences within the sample encode an identical CDR3. The chain carries TRBV28 and TRBJ2-7, with 10 bases that match TRBD2. With 4 bases clipped from V and 4 bases from J, the junction kept 22 bases outside the gene matches. There are 20 residues in the CDR3. Germline values: CDR1 MDHEN, CDR2 SYDVKM. As DNA, the CDR3 is TGTGCCAGCAGTTATAAGTGGTCGAACTCTGCCGGGACTAGCGTATACGAGCAGTACTTC. It encodes CASSYKWSNSAGTSVYEQYF.

The gene calls are TRBV11-3 and TRBJ2-1; TRBD2 matches at 7 bases. From germline, CDR1 is SGHNT and CDR2 YENEEA. CDR3 size: 13 residues. With 4 bases clipped from V and 8 bases from J, the junction kept 5 bases outside the gene matches. The CDR3, as DNA: TGTGCCAGCAGCTGGACTAGTTTTGATGAGCAGTTCTTC. Its translation is CASSWTSFDEQFF.

CDR3 sequence (DNA): TGTGCCAGCAGCTTAGAGGCGGCTAGCGGAACCTACGAGCAGTACTTC. This translates into CASSLEAASGTYEQYF. The chain couples TRBV7-2 to TRBJ2-7; 7 bases fit TRBD2. V lost 1 base to trimming and J lost 2 bases; unmatched junction nucleotides: 8. Germline CDR1 SGHTA, CDR2 FQGNSA. This CDR3 is built from 16 residues.

The rearrangement joins TRBV11-2 to TRBJ2-1; TRBD2 agrees at 10 bases. Trimming at V came to 5 bases and at J to 8 bases, leaving 9 bases not matched to a gene. Germline loops: CDR1 SGHAT, CDR2 FQNNGV. The CDR3 runs to 15 residues. CDR3 residues: CASSQGPSGSYEQFF. For the CDR3, the DNA is TGTGCCAGCAGCCAGGGGCCTAGCGGGAGCTATGAGCAGTTCTTC.

The chain recombines TRBV7-2 with TRBJ2-1, with 9 bases lining up with TRBD2. The J segment lost 3 bases and the V segment lost 6 bases, leaving 12 bases of the junction unmatched. CDR1 and CDR2 (germline): SGHTA, FQGNSA. The CDR3 totals 17 residues. CDR3 nucleotides: TGTGCCAGCAGTCCTGTAGCGGGAGCCCCTCGCTACAATGAGCAGTTCTTC. Protein sequence: CASSPVAGAPRYNEQFF.

The CDR3, as DNA: TGTGCCAGCAGCTCGCCCTACAGCACTGAAGCTTTCTTT. It specifies CASSSPYSTEAFF. The chain is built from TRBV7-9 and TRBJ1-1; D is ambiguous. Germline lookup yields CDR1 SEHNR and CDR2 FQNEAQ (reference sequence). The CDR3 sequence is 13 residues long. Trimming took 4 bases from V and 4 from J, leaving 10 bases between them.

CDR3 sequence: CASSFQGGAYEQYF. Here the CDR3 DNA reads TGTGCCAGCAGCTTTCAGGGAGGGGCCTACGAGCAGTACTTC. The chain carries TRBV5-5 and TRBJ2-7, with 7 bases that match TRBD2. Germline V gives CDR1 SGHKS, CDR2 YYEKEE (reference sequence). This CDR3 comprises 14 residues. V trimming: 2 bases; J trimming: 2 bases; junction bases outside the gene matches: 4.

The V call is TRBV5-1, the J call TRBJ2-5, with 7 bases aligning to TRBD1. Trimming removed 4 bases from V and 2 bases from J; junction bases left unmatched: 2. The CDR3 spans 13 residues. CDR1 is SGHRS and CDR2 is YFSETQ in the germline V gene. CDR3 sequence (DNA): TGCGCCAGCAGCGTGGGACAGCAAGAGACCCAGTACTTC. Translated: CASSVGQQETQYF.

The genes are TRBV30 and TRBJ1-5, with 9 bases lining up with TRBD1. The CDR3 is 15 residues long. Germline CDR1 GTSNPN, CDR2 SVGIG (reference sequence). The ends lost 1 base at V and 4 bases at J; junction bases unmatched: 5. The CDR3 here is CAWSGPGTGNQPQHF. Written as DNA, the CDR3 is TGTGCCTGGAGTGGACCAGGGACAGGGAATCAGCCCCAGCATTTT.

Notes on this clone: The identical CDR3 is also encoded by other nucleotide sequences in the sample. The chain is built from TRBV10-3 and TRBJ1-2, with D maybe TRBD1 (5 bases). V dropped 8 bases and J dropped 8 bases, with 18 bases sitting between them. Germline V gene data show CDR1 as ENHRY and CDR2 as SYGVKD. CDR3 length equals 13 residues. CDR3 residues: CAIEGRNRYGYTF. The CDR3 DNA follows: TGTGCCATCGAGGGCCGTAACAGGTACGGCTACACCTTC.

The chain combines TRBV10-3 with TRBJ1-5, with 7 bases aligning to TRBD1. CDR3 length equals 15 residues. Germline assignment: CDR1 ENHRY and CDR2 SYGVKD. With V trimmed by 4 bases and J by 3 bases, 6 bases remained unmatched. The CDR3 DNA sequence: TGTGCCATCAGTGGGACAGGAAGCTACAATCAGCCCCAGCATTTT. It encodes CAISGTGSYNQPQHF.

The V and J genes are TRBV4-1 and TRBJ2-7; no firm D call. The V gene lost 1 base and the J gene lost 2 bases, with 6 bases spanning the gap. Germline CDR1 reads MGHRA; CDR2 reads YSYEKL. This CDR3 has 13 amino acids. CDR3 amino acids: CASSQVPAYEQYF. The CDR3 DNA reads as TGCGCCAGCAGCCAAGTCCCAGCCTACGAGCAGTACTTC.

Here the CDR3 reads CASSLSRLAASGANVLTF. The CDR3 bases are TGTGCCAGCAGTTTAAGCCGGCTAGCGGCTTCTGGGGCCAACGTCCTGACTTTC. The J gene is TRBJ2-6, the V gene TRBV28, with 7 bases identical to TRBD2. In germline, CDR1 is MDHEN, CDR2 SYDVKM. V shed 2 bases and J 1 base; nucleotides not matched to a gene: 8. This CDR3 is built from 18 residues.

The chain links TRBV7-2 to TRBJ2-1; 9 bases agree with TRBD2. Germline CDR1 is SGHTA and CDR2 is FQGNSA. The V and J ends lost 7 bases and 7 bases, in that order; junction bases with no gene match: 11. This CDR3 is built from 15 residues. CDR3 in DNA: TGTGCCAGCACCCTGGGCCCTAGCGGGGCGAATGAGCAGTTCTTC. It yields the protein CASTLGPSGANEQFF.